Following are 4 T cell receptor beta chains from one sample sequenced in a study of CD8+CD57+ T cells in acquired aplastic anemia. CDR3 and TCR beta VDJ profiling relied on genomic DNA as the template. MiXCR was run by TCRdb on the reads, yielding one entry per CDR3 protein. Of a few hundred thousand distinct CDR3 sequences listed, around 32% are singletons. The sequenced sample was sorted CD4+, CD8+, or CD8+CD57+ T cells (not recorded which) from PBMCs. These TCRs come from a human donor in good health, serving as a control.

The rearrangement uses TRBV19 and TRBJ1-2, with unresolved D. The V gene lost 3 bases and the J gene lost 7 bases, with 9 bases spanning the gap. The CDR3 runs to 12 residues. Looked up from germline, CDR1 is LNHDA and CDR2 is SQIVND (reference sequence). CDR3 bases: TGTGCCAGTAGTATTCGCGGGCCTGGCTACACCTTC. Its translation: CASSIRGPGYTF.

There are a few counts of this clonotype. V is TRBV11-3 and J is TRBJ2-5; D not resolved. Germline V lookup: CDR1 SGHNT, CDR2 YENEEA. This CDR3 is 17 amino acids long. Trimming took off 2 bases at V and 2 bases at J, with 18 bases between the two ends. CDR3 nucleotide sequence: TGTGCCAGCAGCTTACGTATAACTCTATCAGTTCAAGAGACCCAGTACTTC. Its protein is CASSLRITLSVQETQYF. Full variable domain (rest looked up from reference TRBV11-3 and TRBJ2-5): EAGVVQSPRYKIIEKKQPVAFWCNPISGHNTLYWYLQNLGQGPELLIRYENEEAVDDSQLPKDRFSAERLKGVDSTLKIQPAELGDSAVYLCASSLRITLSVQETQYFGPGTRLLVL.

The table lists this clonotype with many counts. The genes are TRBV19 and TRBJ1-2; a possible D gene is TRBD1 (6 bases). V was cut by 9 bases and J by 6 bases, with 14 bases left in between. The CDR3 loop spans 12 amino acids. Germline V gene sequence: CDR1 LNHDA, CDR2 SQIVND (reference sequence). The DNA for the CDR3 is TGTGCCAGCGTCAACAGGGAAAATGGCTACACCTTC. Translation: CASVNRENGYTF.

This clonotype was counted a single time. V usage is TRBV10-3 and J usage is TRBJ1-6; 7 bases align to TRBD1. V lost 4 bases and J lost 7; bases outside the gene matches: 13. The CDR3 is 17 amino acids. Germline V gives CDR1 ENHRY, CDR2 SYGVKD. The CDR3: CAISGEMGTVSNSPLHF. In nucleotides, the CDR3 is TGTGCCATCAGTGGCGAGATGGGGACAGTCAGCAATTCACCCCTCCACTTT.